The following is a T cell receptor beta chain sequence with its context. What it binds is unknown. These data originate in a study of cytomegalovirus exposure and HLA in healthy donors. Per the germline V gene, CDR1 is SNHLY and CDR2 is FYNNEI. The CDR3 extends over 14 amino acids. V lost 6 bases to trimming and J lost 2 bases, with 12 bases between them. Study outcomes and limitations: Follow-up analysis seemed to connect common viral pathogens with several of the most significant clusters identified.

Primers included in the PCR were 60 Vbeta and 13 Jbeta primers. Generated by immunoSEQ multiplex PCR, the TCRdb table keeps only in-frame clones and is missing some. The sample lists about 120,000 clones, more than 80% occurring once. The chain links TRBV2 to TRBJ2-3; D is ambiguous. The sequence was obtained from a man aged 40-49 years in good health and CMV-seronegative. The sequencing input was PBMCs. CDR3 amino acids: CASRFSGTTDTQYF. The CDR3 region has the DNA TGTGCCAGCAGATTCTCAGGTACCACAGATACGCAGTATTTT.